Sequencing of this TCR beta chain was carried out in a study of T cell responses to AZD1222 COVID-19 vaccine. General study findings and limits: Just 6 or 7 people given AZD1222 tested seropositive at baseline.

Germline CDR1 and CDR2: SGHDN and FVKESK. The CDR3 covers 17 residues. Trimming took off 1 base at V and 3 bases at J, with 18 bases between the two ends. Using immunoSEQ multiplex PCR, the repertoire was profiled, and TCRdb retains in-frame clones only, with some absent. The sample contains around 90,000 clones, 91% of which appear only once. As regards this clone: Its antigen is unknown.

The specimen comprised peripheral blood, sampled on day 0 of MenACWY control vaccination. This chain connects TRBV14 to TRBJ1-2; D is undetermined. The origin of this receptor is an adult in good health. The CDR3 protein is CASSQGLGVTVHYGYTF. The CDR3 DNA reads TGTGCCAGCAGCCAAGGATTGGGTGTCACAGTCCACTATGGCTACACCTTC.